Below are 8 T cell receptor beta chains sequenced from a single sample in a study of CD8 T cells in ankylosing spondylitis. TCRdb reanalysed the 5' RACE reads using MiXCR and keeps one entry per CDR3 protein. This table holds about 160,000 distinct CDR3 sequences, about 42% found once. The sequenced sample consisted of synovial fluid, either unsorted or a sorted T cell fraction (not recorded which). The receptor set was obtained from a male donor with ankylosing spondylitis.

This chain connects TRBV27 to TRBJ2-1; 7 bases agree with TRBD2. Germline CDR1 is MNHEY and CDR2 is SMNVEV (reference sequence). V shed 10 bases, J shed 9 bases, and the junction held 18 bases outside the gene matches. CDR3 length: 15 amino acids. CDR3 loop: CATKPTGGGPGEQFF. The CDR3 DNA is TGTGCCACCAAGCCTACGGGGGGAGGGCCAGGTGAGCAGTTCTTC.

The rearrangement joins TRBV29-1 to TRBJ2-1, with TRBD2 matching over 8 bases. The CDR3 totals 14 residues. Germline V CDR1 and CDR2: SQVTM, ANQGSEA. The V segment lost 3 bases and the J segment 4 bases; nucleotides outside the gene matches: 5. The DNA of the CDR3 is TGCAGCGTTGAGCGTAGCGGGGATTACAATGAGCAGTTCTTC. Protein product: CSVERSGDYNEQFF.

The rearrangement links TRBV20-1 to TRBJ2-7; D not certain. Trimming stripped 5 bases from V and 2 bases from J, with 4 bases between. The CDR3 consists of 10 residues. Germline loops: CDR1 DFQATT, CDR2 SNEGSKA (reference sequence). In DNA form, the CDR3 reads TGCAGTGCTCGACCCTACGAGCAGTACTTC. Translating gives CSARPYEQYF.

This clonotype was seen more than once but under ten times. The chain combines TRBV29-1 with TRBJ2-7; no reliable D call. V dropped 1 base and J dropped 3 bases, with 10 bases sitting between them. Germline V gives CDR1 SQVTM, CDR2 ANQGSEA. This CDR3 spans 13 amino acids. CDR3 sequence reads: CSVEVGFGYEQYF. DNA for the CDR3: TGCAGCGTTGAAGTAGGTTTCGGCTACGAGCAGTACTTC.

This clonotype has a handful of counts. V and J are TRBV4-3 and TRBJ1-2; D is unclear. The CDR3 contains 15 residues. Germline assignment: CDR1 LGHNA and CDR2 YSLEER. V was clipped by 4 bases and J by 3 bases, with 15 bases between them. In nucleotides, the CDR3 is TGCGCCAGCAGCCCTTCCCGGGGTACACACTATGGCTACACCTTC. Translation gives CASSPSRGTHYGYTF.

This clonotype was counted ten times or more. The chain links TRBV4-1 to TRBJ2-1, with D perhaps TRBD1 (5 bases). Germline V gene lookup returns CDR1 MGHRA and CDR2 YSYEKL. The V and J ends lost 0 bases and 2 bases respectively, with 11 bases between them. This CDR3 region has 16 residues. CDR3 protein: CASSQDRGRTYNEQFF. The CDR3 DNA reads as TGCGCCAGCAGCCAAGATAGGGGCAGAACCTACAATGAGCAGTTCTTC.

This clonotype was observed a handful of times. J is TRBJ2-2 and V is TRBV28; D might be TRBD1 (6 bases). This CDR3 has 16 residues. V lost 3 bases and J 1 base, leaving 12 bases between the germline ends. Germline CDR1 MDHEN, CDR2 SYDVKM. The DNA of the CDR3 is TGTGCCAGCAGTTTTTACAGGGAGATGAACACCGGGGAGCTGTTTTTT. Encoded protein: CASSFYREMNTGELFF.

The sample holds a few counts of this clonotype. The V call is TRBV7-9, the J call TRBJ1-5, with D unresolved. The length of the CDR3 is 15 residues. V lost 6 bases, J lost 0 bases, and 12 bases lay in between. Germline CDR1 SEHNR, CDR2 FQNEAQ (reference sequence). Here the CDR3 reads CASSPGSHSNQPQHF. CDR3 nucleotide sequence: TGTGCCAGCAGTCCAGGATCCCATAGCAATCAGCCCCAGCATTTT. The full variable domain, rest sourced from reference TRBV7-9 and TRBJ1-5, is DTGVSQNPRHKITKRGQNVTFRCDPISEHNRLYWYRQTLGQGPEFLTYFQNEAQLEKSRLLSDRFSAERPKGSFSTLEIQRTEQGDSAMYLCASSPGSHSNQPQHFGDGTRLSIL.